These 21 T cell receptor beta chains came from one sample sequenced in a study of technical replicates of blood from a handful of donors. Sequenced by immunoSEQ multiplex PCR; TCRdb stores in-frame clones only, minus some. Among around 97,000 clones listed, about 95% were seen once. Specimen: T cells isolated from PBMCs. The receptors were gathered from a human donor in good health.

The chain recombines TRBV5-1 with TRBJ2-1; 13 bases map to TRBD2. J gave up 5 bases and V 4 bases, and 3 bases lay outside the gene matches. The CDR3 has 15 amino acids. Looked up from germline, CDR1 is SGHRS and CDR2 is YFSETQ. CDR3 protein: CASSRTSGSHNEQFF. In DNA, the CDR3 is TGCGCCAGCAGCAGGACTAGCGGGAGCCACAATGAGCAGTTCTTC.

The rearrangement uses TRBV27 and TRBJ1-1, with TRBD1 as a possible D gene (6 bases). The CDR3 spans 11 residues. CDR1 MNHEY and CDR2 SMNVEV come from the germline V gene (reference sequence). Deletions cut 8 bases from V and 5 bases from J, with 9 bases between. CDR3 amino acids: CASERGTEAFF. DNA of the CDR3: TGTGCCAGCGAGAGGGGGACTGAAGCTTTCTTT.

V and J are TRBV10-3 and TRBJ1-1; possible D gene TRBD1, 6 bases. Germline lookup yields CDR1 ENHRY and CDR2 SYGVKD. The CDR3 is 14 amino acids. V lost 3 bases and J lost 0, with 8 bases in between. The CDR3: CAISEGDMNTEAFF. DNA for the CDR3: TGTGCCATCAGTGAAGGGGACATGAACACTGAAGCTTTCTTT.

J is TRBJ2-7 and V is TRBV5-4; D perhaps matches TRBD1 (6 bases). The V end was cut by 2 bases, the J end by 3 bases, with 15 bases between. The CDR3 sequence is 15 residues long. CDR1 is SGHNT, CDR2 YYREEE, per germline (reference sequence). The CDR3 is CASSFFYGTNYEQYF. Written as DNA, the CDR3 is TGTGCCAGCAGCTTCTTTTACGGGACAAACTACGAGCAGTACTTC.

V is TRBV28 and J is TRBJ2-7; TRBD1 agrees at 7 bases. The germline gives CDR1 MDHEN, CDR2 SYDVKM. This CDR3 is 11 amino acids long. The V segment lost 6 bases and the J segment 7 bases; nucleotides outside the gene matches: 3. Written as DNA, the CDR3 is TGTGCCAGCAGAGAACAGGGGGAGCAGTACTTC. It is translated as CASREQGEQYF. Full variable domain (rest looked up from reference TRBV28 and TRBJ2-7): DVKVTQSSRYLVKRTGEKVFLECVQDMDHENMFWYRQDPGLGLRLIYFSYDVKMKEKGDIPEGYSVSREKKERFSLILESASTNQTSMYLCASREQGEQYFGPGTRLTVT.

CDR3 sequence (DNA): TGTGCCAGCAGTTTAAGCCCGGGACAACCCTACGAGCAGTACTTC. Its protein product is CASSLSPGQPYEQYF. V and J are TRBV27 and TRBJ2-7, with a tentative D call TRBD1 (6 bases). Trimming cost V 2 bases and J 2 bases, with 13 bases left between them. This CDR3 has 15 residues. Germline V lookup: CDR1 MNHEY, CDR2 SMNVEV (reference sequence).

The rearrangement uses TRBV9 and TRBJ1-2; D unresolved. CDR3 size: 12 residues. V was trimmed by 0 bases and J by 3 bases, leaving 3 bases between them. Germline-derived CDR1 and CDR2 are SGDLS and YYNGEE. CDR3 coding DNA: TGTGCCAGCAGCGTAGGAGACTATGGCTACACCTTC. Amino acid sequence: CASSVGDYGYTF.

The V call is TRBV14, the J call TRBJ2-2; no firm D call. Germline V gene data show CDR1 as SGHDN and CDR2 as FVKESK. The CDR3 is 15 amino acids. V lost 0 bases and J lost 7, with 12 bases in between. CDR3 region: CASSQDGPVIGELFF. The CDR3 coding sequence is TGTGCCAGCAGCCAAGATGGGCCAGTGATCGGGGAGCTGTTTTTT. Supplemented by reference TRBV14 and TRBJ2-2, the full variable domain reads EAGVTQFPSHSVIEKGQTVTLRCDPISGHDNLYWYRRVMGKEIKFLLHFVKESKQDESGMPNNRFLAERTGGTYSTLKVQPAELEDSGVYFCASSQDGPVIGELFFGEGSRLTVL.

V usage is TRBV5-4 and J usage is TRBJ2-7; 8 positions match TRBD1. Germline CDR1 reads SGHNT; CDR2 reads YYREEE (reference sequence). J lost 5 bases, V lost 4 bases, and 8 bases had no gene match. The CDR3 runs 14 residues. CDR3 sequence: CASSPRTGSNEQYF. The CDR3 DNA reads as TGTGCCAGCAGCCCTAGGACAGGGTCCAACGAGCAGTACTTC.

V is TRBV6-5 and J is TRBJ1-1; D might be TRBD1 (6 bases). CDR3 length: 13 residues. V was pared by 7 bases and J by 1 base, with 10 bases between. Germline CDR1 reads MNHEY; CDR2 reads SVGAGI. CDR3 sequence (DNA): TGTGCCAGCAAACCCAGGGGGAACACTGAAGCTTTCTTT. Its protein product is CASKPRGNTEAFF.

J is TRBJ2-7 and V is TRBV29-1, with no clear D. V was trimmed by 3 bases and J by 6 bases, leaving 9 bases between them. Per the germline V gene, CDR1 is SQVTM and CDR2 is ANQGSEA. CDR3 length: 11 residues. CDR3 sequence (DNA): TGCAGCGTTGAGGGCGACCGCGAGCAGTACTTC. This encodes CSVEGDREQYF.

This rearrangement joins TRBV23-1 to TRBJ2-7, with TRBD2 as a possible D gene (5 bases). TRBV23-1 is assigned to the ORF class and has an uncertain function. The CDR3 is 12 residues long. Trimming cost V 1 base and J 7 bases, with 8 bases left between them. The CDR3 nucleotides read TGCGCCAGCAGTCAATACAGCGGAGAGCAGTACTTC. This gives the protein CASSQYSGEQYF.

The V call is TRBV19, the J call TRBJ1-2, with TRBD1 matching 9 bases. Germline CDR1 LNHDA, CDR2 SQIVND (reference sequence). CDR3 length: 16 amino acids. The V and J ends lost 7 bases and 8 bases, in that order; junction bases with no gene match: 17. The CDR3 sequence: CASNVGVSGQGGGYTF. DNA for the CDR3: TGTGCCAGTAATGTGGGAGTTTCGGGACAGGGTGGCGGCTACACCTTC.

In the case of this clone: The same CDR3 is also encoded by other DNA sequences in this sample. The rearrangement uses TRBV7-9 and TRBJ1-2, with D maybe TRBD1 (6 bases). Germline V gives CDR1 SEHNR, CDR2 FQNEAQ (reference sequence). There are 14 residues in the CDR3. Trimming took off 1 base at V and 0 bases at J, with 6 bases between the two ends. The CDR3 region has the DNA TGTGCCAGCAGCTTAGAGGGGGCTAACTATGGCTACACCTTC. Its translation: CASSLEGANYGYTF.

The rearrangement links TRBV29-1 to TRBJ2-7; 9 bases agree with TRBD1. Germline V gene sequence: CDR1 SQVTM, CDR2 ANQGSEA. The trim removed 4 bases at V and 1 base at J, leaving 5 bases unmatched. This CDR3 is 14 amino acids long. CDR3 nucleotides: TGCAGCGTTGTCCCCGGGACAGGGTCCTACGAGCAGTACTTC. It translates to CSVVPGTGSYEQYF.

This clone was observed a few times. The CDR3 is CASSFPGENYGYTF. CDR3 nucleotides: TGTGCCAGCAGTTTCCCCGGGGAGAACTATGGCTACACCTTC. The chain has TRBV28 and TRBJ1-2; the D is unclear. The CDR3 spans 14 residues. Germline V gene lookup returns CDR1 MDHEN and CDR2 SYDVKM. V was pared by 3 bases and J by 2 bases, with 10 bases between.

This rearrangement joins TRBV2 to TRBJ1-1, with a tentative D call TRBD1 (6 bases). Trimming pared 6 bases from V and 2 bases from J, leaving 13 bases between. CDR1 is SNHLY, CDR2 FYNNEI, per germline. The CDR3 spans 14 residues. This chain's CDR3 is CASRAGTTNTEAFF. Written as DNA, the CDR3 is TGTGCCAGCAGGGCCGGGACAACCAACACTGAAGCTTTCTTT.

J is TRBJ2-5 and V is TRBV28, with 16 bases identical to TRBD2. V lost 5 bases and J lost 9; bases outside the gene matches: 3. The CDR3 runs 14 residues. CDR1 is MDHEN, CDR2 SYDVKM, per germline. CDR3 in DNA: TGTGCCAGCAGTCCGGGACTAGCGGGAGGGGCCCAGTACTTC. It translates to CASSPGLAGGAQYF.

This chain connects TRBV27 to TRBJ1-2; D is undetermined. From germline, CDR1 is MNHEY and CDR2 SMNVEV (reference sequence). Trimming removed 0 bases at V and 5 bases at J, with 10 bases between. The CDR3 loop spans 14 amino acids. The CDR3 spells CASSLSLSGYGYTF. The CDR3 nucleotides read TGTGCCAGCAGTTTATCCCTCTCCGGGTATGGCTACACCTTC.

The chain carries TRBV7-9 and TRBJ2-3; 9 bases match TRBD2. The CDR3 covers 16 residues. Germline V gives CDR1 SEHNR, CDR2 FQNEAQ (reference sequence). After removal of 0 bases from V and 3 bases from J, the junction contained 4 bases not matched to a gene. CDR3 residues: CASSLASREGTDTQYF. As DNA, the CDR3 is TGTGCCAGCAGCTTAGCGTCGCGGGAGGGAACAGATACGCAGTATTTT.

This clone is a singleton in its sample. The chain carries TRBV19 and TRBJ2-5; TRBD2 matches 11 bases. From germline, CDR1 is LNHDA and CDR2 SQIVND (reference sequence). The V gene end was trimmed by 2 bases and the J gene end by 4 bases; junction bases not matched to a gene: 0. This CDR3 has 14 residues. CDR3 amino acids: CASSILAGGETQYF. CDR3 sequence (DNA): TGTGCCAGTAGTATACTAGCGGGAGGAGAGACCCAGTACTTC.